These 4 T cell receptor beta chains came from one sample sequenced in a study of T cell responses to AZD1222 COVID-19 vaccine. TCRdb's copy holds only in-frame clones and misses some; the assay was immunoSEQ multiplex PCR. The sample shows 92,000 or so clones, around 90% of them seen only once. Material: peripheral blood, obtained on day 0 of AZD1222 vaccination. The receptors shown here come from an adult in good health.

Here the CDR3 DNA reads TGCAGCGTTGATTCCGACCAAGAGACCCAGTACTTC. This codes for CSVDSDQETQYF. The chain couples TRBV29-1 to TRBJ2-5; D gene ambiguous. Trimming removed 3 bases from V and 0 bases from J, with 5 bases in between. This CDR3 has 12 residues. The germline V gene encodes CDR1 SQVTM and CDR2 ANQGSEA.

The rearrangement links TRBV5-1 to TRBJ2-3; TRBD2 might be the D (6 bases). V was clipped by 2 bases and J by 5 bases, with 9 bases between them. CDR1 SGHRS and CDR2 YFSETQ come from the germline V gene. This CDR3 is 13 amino acids long. The CDR3 bases are TGCGCCAGCAGCTTCCCGGGAGAAGATACGCAGTATTTT. Translating gives CASSFPGEDTQYF.

This clone has a single count. V and J are TRBV19 and TRBJ2-5; 7 bases align to TRBD1. With V trimmed by 6 bases and J by 0 bases, 1 base remained unmatched. The germline V gene encodes CDR1 LNHDA and CDR2 SQIVND (reference sequence). The CDR3 loop spans 13 amino acids. Here the CDR3 reads CASSGTDQETQYF. Here the CDR3 DNA reads TGTGCCAGTAGCGGGACAGACCAAGAGACCCAGTACTTC. The full variable domain, rest sourced from reference TRBV19 and TRBJ2-5, is DGGITQSPKYLFRKEGQNVTLSCEQNLNHDAMYWYRQDPGQGLRLIYYSQIVNDFQKGDIAEGYSVSREKKESFPLTVTSAQKNPTAFYLCASSGTDQETQYFGPGTRLLVL.

This clone was counted between two and nine times. The rearrangement links TRBV11-2 to TRBJ2-7; D uncertain. With 4 bases removed from V and 4 bases from J, the gap between germline ends came to 11 bases. This CDR3 comprises 13 residues. The germline gives CDR1 SGHAT, CDR2 FQNNGV. As DNA, the CDR3 is TGTGCCAGCAGCTCCGACCCAAAGTACGAGCAGTACTTC. Protein sequence: CASSSDPKYEQYF.